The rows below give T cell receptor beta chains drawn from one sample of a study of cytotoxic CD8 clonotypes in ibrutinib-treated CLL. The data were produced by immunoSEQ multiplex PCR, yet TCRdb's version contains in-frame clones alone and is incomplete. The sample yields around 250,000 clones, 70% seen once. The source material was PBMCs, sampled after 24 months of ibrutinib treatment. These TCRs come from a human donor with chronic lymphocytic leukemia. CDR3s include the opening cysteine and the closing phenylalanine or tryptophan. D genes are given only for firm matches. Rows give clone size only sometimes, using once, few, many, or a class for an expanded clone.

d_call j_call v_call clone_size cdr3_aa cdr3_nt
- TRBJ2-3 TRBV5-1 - CASSLTALTDTQYF TGCGCCAGCAGCTTAACAGCGCTGACAGATACGCAGTATTTT
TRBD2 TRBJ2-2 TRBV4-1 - CASSQERLAGTGELFF TGCGCCAGCAGCCAAGAACGGCTAGCGGGGACCGGGGAGCTGTTTTTT
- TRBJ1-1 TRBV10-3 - CAISEYWAGLMNTEAFF TGTGCCATCAGTGAGTATTGGGCGGGACTGATGAACACTGAAGCTTTCTTT
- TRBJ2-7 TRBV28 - CASSLNRWGRSYEQYF TGTGCCAGCAGTTTAAATCGATGGGGGAGGTCCTACGAGCAGTACTTC
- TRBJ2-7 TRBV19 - CASSIRSLETRAYEQYF TGTGCCAGTAGTATAAGGAGTCTGGAGACTAGAGCCTACGAGCAGTACTTC
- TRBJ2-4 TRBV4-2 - CASRGDGSLAKNIQYF TGTGCCAGCAGAGGGGACGGGAGTTTAGCCAAAAACATTCAGTACTTC
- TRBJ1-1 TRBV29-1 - CSVREGTGNTEAFF TGCAGCGTTCGAGAGGGCACCGGGAACACTGAAGCTTTCTTT
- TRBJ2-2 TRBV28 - CASSAGTPTGELFF TGTGCCAGCAGTGCGGGGACACCCACCGGGGAGCTGTTTTTT
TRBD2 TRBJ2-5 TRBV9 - CASSVAGREETQYF TGTGCCAGCAGCGTAGCCGGGAGGGAGGAGACCCAGTACTTC
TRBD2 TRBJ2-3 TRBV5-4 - CASSLGLQAGGVADTQYF TGTGCCAGCAGCTTGGGATTACAAGCGGGAGGGGTGGCAGATACGCAGTATTTT
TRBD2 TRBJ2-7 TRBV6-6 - CASSGTSGREQYF TGTGCCAGCAGTGGGACTAGCGGGAGGGAGCAGTACTTC
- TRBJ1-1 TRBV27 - CASSNGVVTEAFF TGTGCCAGCAGTAACGGGGTGGTCACTGAAGCTTTCTTT
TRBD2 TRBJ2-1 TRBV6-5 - CASRTTAGAQFF TGTGCCAGCAGGACTACAGCGGGAGCCCAGTTCTTC
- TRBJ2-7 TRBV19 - CASSIISRLVSRNEQYF TGTGCCAGTAGTATTATCTCCCGACTAGTTTCTCGAAACGAGCAGTACTTC
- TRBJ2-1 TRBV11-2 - CASSLVRTGGETGEQFF TGTGCCAGCAGCTTAGTGCGTACGGGAGGAGAGACAGGTGAGCAGTTCTTC
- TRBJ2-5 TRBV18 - CAGGGLQETQYF TGTGCCGGGGGCGGCCTCCAAGAGACCCAGTACTTC
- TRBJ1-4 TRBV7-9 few CASSPRTASNEKLFF TGTGCCAGCAGCCCACGGACAGCCAGCAATGAAAAACTGTTTTTT
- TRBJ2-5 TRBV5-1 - CASSLAGGQETQYF TGCGCCAGCAGCTTGGCCGGAGGGCAAGAGACCCAGTACTTC
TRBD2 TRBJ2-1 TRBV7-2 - CASIIAGGNNEQFF TGTGCCAGCATCATAGCGGGGGGGAACAATGAGCAGTTCTTC
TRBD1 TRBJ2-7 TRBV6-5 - CASSYERDREGEQYF TGTGCCAGCAGTTATGAAAGGGACAGGGAGGGCGAGCAGTACTTC
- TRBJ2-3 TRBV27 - CASSPYLGPTDTQYF TGTGCCAGCAGTCCCTACCTCGGTCCCACAGATACGCAGTATTTT
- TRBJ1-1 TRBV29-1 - CSVEYGGVAFF TGCAGCGTTGAATATGGGGGCGTAGCTTTCTTT
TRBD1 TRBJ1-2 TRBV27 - CASSLAGGGYGYTF TGTGCCAGCAGTTTGGCAGGGGGTGGCTATGGCTACACCTTC